The source of this TCR beta chain is a study of T cells in Graves' hyperthyroidism and ophthalmopathy. Study observations and caveats: Median prediction lead before ophthalmopathy onset was around 6.9 months with the model.

CDR1 and CDR2 from the germline V gene are SEHNR and FQNEAQ (reference sequence). This CDR3 comprises 13 residues. V dropped 5 bases and J dropped 5; count of bases not matched to a gene: 3. This clonotype was recorded many times. Its antigen is undetermined. Amplification targeted TCR beta CDR3 regions from RNA transcripts. The HTBI primer set served for first-round RT-PCR of the TCR CDR3. One entry per CDR3 protein, called by TCRdb with MiXCR from the multiplex PCR reads. This table holds roughly 500,000 distinct CDR3 sequences, about 14% found once. Input material: blood. The chain couples TRBV7-9 to TRBJ1-1, with 9 bases lining up with TRBD1. This sequence was found in a woman aged 25 to 45 with Graves' hyperthyroidism that later progressed to Graves' ophthalmopathy. CDR3 amino acids: CASSRTGETEAFF. The CDR3 DNA follows: TGTGCCAGCAGCCGGACAGGGGAAACTGAAGCTTTCTTT.